Each of the 5 T cell receptor beta chains below was sequenced from the same sample in a study of cytomegalovirus exposure and HLA in healthy donors. Primers: 60 Vbeta forward and 13 Jbeta reverse. TCRdb's copy holds only in-frame clones and misses some; the assay was immunoSEQ multiplex PCR. The sample includes more than 150,000 clones, 80% to 85% seen only once; the top ten take about 0.4%. Sequencing was done on a sample of PBMCs. The receptors stem from a boy younger than 10 in good health and CMV-seronegative.

This chain links TRBV7-8 with TRBJ1-1; no definite D call. V dropped 1 base and J dropped 0 bases, with 9 bases sitting between them. CDR1 and CDR2 (germline): SGHVS, FQNEAQ. There are 15 residues in the CDR3. The DNA of the CDR3 is TGTGCCAGCAGCTTAGACACGGGATTGAACACTGAAGCTTTCTTT. Amino acid sequence: CASSLDTGLNTEAFF.

This clone occurred once. The chain carries TRBV11-2 and TRBJ2-1, with D uncertain. Germline CDR1 and CDR2: SGHAT and FQNNGV. Between the trimmed V and J ends, which lost 0 bases and 7 bases, there was a span of 7 bases. This CDR3 region has 13 residues. CDR3 sequence reads: CASSLERRNEQFF. As DNA, the CDR3 is TGTGCCAGCAGCTTAGAAAGGCGGAATGAGCAGTTCTTC.

The CDR3, as DNA: TGTGCCAGCAGCTTAGACCCAGGCTCTGGAAACACCATATATTTT. This sequence encodes CASSLDPGSGNTIYF. This rearrangement joins TRBV7-2 to TRBJ1-3; D remains unclear. Trimming left V 1 base short and J 0 bases short, with 7 bases between. The CDR3 is 15 residues long. Germline V CDR1 and CDR2: SGHTA, FQGNSA.

This clone was seen just once. The chain joins TRBV2 to TRBJ1-5; 8 nucleotides agree with TRBD1. V was clipped by 3 bases and J by 7 bases; unmatched bases: 5. Germline V gene lookup returns CDR1 SNHLY and CDR2 FYNNEI. This CDR3 has 14 residues. CDR3 region: CASSDRTGNQPQHF. CDR3 DNA: TGTGCCAGCAGTGACCGGACAGGGAACCAGCCCCAGCATTTT.

The genes are TRBV20-1 and TRBJ2-1, with 7 bases that match TRBD2. The CDR3 length is 11 residues. V was pared by 2 bases and J by 8 bases, with 0 bases of the junction left unmatched. CDR1 and CDR2 (germline): DFQATT, SNEGSKA (reference sequence). Here the CDR3 reads CSARLADEQFF. CDR3 DNA sequence: TGCAGTGCTAGACTAGCGGATGAGCAGTTCTTC.